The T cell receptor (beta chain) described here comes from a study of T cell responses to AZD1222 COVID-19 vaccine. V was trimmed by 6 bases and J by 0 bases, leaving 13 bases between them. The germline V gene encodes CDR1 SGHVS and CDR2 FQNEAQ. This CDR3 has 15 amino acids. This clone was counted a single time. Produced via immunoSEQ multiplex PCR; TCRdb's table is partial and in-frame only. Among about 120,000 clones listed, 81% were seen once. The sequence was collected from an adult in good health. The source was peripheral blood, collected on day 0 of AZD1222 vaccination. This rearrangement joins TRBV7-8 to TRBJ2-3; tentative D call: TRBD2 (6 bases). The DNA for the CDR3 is TGTGCCAGCAGTGGGTGGGACTTTAGCACAGATACGCAGTATTTT. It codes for CASSGWDFSTDTQYF. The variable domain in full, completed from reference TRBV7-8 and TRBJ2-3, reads GAGVSQSPRYKVAKRGQDVALRCDPISGHVSLFWYQQALGQGPEFLTYFQNEAQLDKSGLPSDRFFAERPEGSVSTLKIQRTQQEDSAVYLCASSGWDFSTDTQYFGPGTRLTVL.